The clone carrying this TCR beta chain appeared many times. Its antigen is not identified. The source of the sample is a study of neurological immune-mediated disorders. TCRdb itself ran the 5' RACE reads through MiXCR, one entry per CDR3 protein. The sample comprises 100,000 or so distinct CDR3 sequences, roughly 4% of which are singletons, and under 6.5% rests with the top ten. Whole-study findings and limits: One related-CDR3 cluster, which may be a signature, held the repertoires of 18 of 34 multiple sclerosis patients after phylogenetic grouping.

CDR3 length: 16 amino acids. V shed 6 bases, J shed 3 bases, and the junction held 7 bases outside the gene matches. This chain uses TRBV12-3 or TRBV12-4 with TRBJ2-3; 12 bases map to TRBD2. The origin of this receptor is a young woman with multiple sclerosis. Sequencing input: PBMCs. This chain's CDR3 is CASRATSGGSTDTQYF. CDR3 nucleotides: TGTGCCAGCAGAGCGACTAGCGGGGGTTCAACAGATACGCAGTATTTT.